The 30 T cell receptor beta chains below were found in one sample sequenced in a study of cytomegalovirus exposure and HLA in healthy donors. The primer mix had 60 Vbeta and 13 Jbeta primers. Only in-frame clones appear in the TCRdb table, and some are missing; sequencing was by immunoSEQ multiplex PCR. Altogether about 160,000 clones are present, 60% to 80% being singletons, with the ten largest covering about 1%. The sequenced sample consisted of PBMCs. These receptor sequences come from a woman between 50 and 59 years old in good health and CMV-seropositive.

The V gene is TRBV5-8, the J gene TRBJ2-2; D might be TRBD1 (6 bases). The V gene's germline CDR1 is SGHTS and CDR2 YDEGEE. Trimming cost V 4 bases and J 5 bases, with 9 bases left between them. This CDR3 comprises 13 residues. The CDR3 DNA follows: TGTGCCAGCAGCATCAGGGGAACCGGGGAGCTGTTTTTT. Its translation is CASSIRGTGELFF.

This clone was seen just once. This chain joins TRBV10-2 and TRBJ2-7, with D maybe TRBD2 (6 bases). This CDR3 has 15 amino acids. V lost 3 bases and J lost 4, with 16 bases in between. The germline V gene has CDR1 WSHSY and CDR2 SAAADI. The CDR3 coding sequence is TGCGCCAGCAGTGATGTGGAGCGGGCCCTTTACGAGCAGTACTTC. Its protein product is CASSDVERALYEQYF.

The J gene is TRBJ2-1, the V gene TRBV2; 10 nucleotides match TRBD2. CDR1 is SNHLY and CDR2 is FYNNEI in the germline V gene. Germline trimming cut 5 bases from V and 6 bases from J; bases unmatched to any gene: 13. This CDR3 spans 17 amino acids. CDR3 protein: CASSPLSGLALFNEQFF. The CDR3 nucleotides read TGTGCCAGCAGTCCTTTGTCGGGACTAGCGCTCTTCAATGAGCAGTTCTTC.

The gene calls are TRBV29-1 and TRBJ2-7; possible D gene TRBD1, 5 bases. Trimming removed 2 bases at V and 1 base at J, with 15 bases between. From germline, CDR1 is SQVTM and CDR2 ANQGSEA. The CDR3 consists of 15 residues. The CDR3 nucleotides are TGCAGCGTTGAATCTCGGGCAGGGCTTTCCTACGAGCAGTACTTC. This encodes CSVESRAGLSYEQYF.

Only a few counts were recorded for this clone. This sequence joins TRBV28 and TRBJ2-7; D is possibly TRBD1 (5 bases). This CDR3 comprises 14 residues. The ends were cut back, 6 bases at V and 0 bases at J, with 12 bases in the middle. Germline V gene data show CDR1 as MDHEN and CDR2 as SYDVKM. The CDR3 DNA reads as TGTGCCAGCAGGAAGAACAGGAACTCCTACGAGCAGTACTTC. It translates to CASRKNRNSYEQYF.

This clone has just a few counts. The gene calls are TRBV7-2 and TRBJ2-7, with D possibly matching TRBD2 (7 bases). CDR3 length: 13 amino acids. Germline CDR1 is SGHTA and CDR2 is FQGNSA. Trimming removed 3 bases from V and 5 bases from J, with 11 bases in between. CDR3 region: CASSFWGGHEQYF. CDR3 coding DNA: TGTGCCAGCAGCTTTTGGGGGGGCCACGAGCAGTACTTC.

The rearrangement joins TRBV28 to TRBJ1-2, with TRBD1 identical over 8 bases. This CDR3 contains 16 residues. Germline CDR1 is MDHEN and CDR2 is SYDVKM. The junction had 9 bases not matched to a gene; V was cut back by 4 bases and J by 2 bases. The CDR3 sequence is CASSSSGTGKNYGYTF. CDR3 in DNA: TGTGCCAGCAGTTCATCCGGGACAGGAAAAAACTATGGCTACACCTTC.

Here the CDR3 reads CATSRDPRGLGAFF. Written as DNA, the CDR3 is TGTGCCACCAGCAGAGATCCGAGGGGGCTAGGAGCTTTCTTT. The chain links TRBV15 to TRBJ1-1; 7 nucleotides align to TRBD1. Trimming removed 0 bases from V and 10 bases from J; junction bases left unmatched: 8. Germline V gives CDR1 LNHNV, CDR2 YYDKDF (reference sequence). The CDR3 contains 14 residues.

The chain recombines TRBV28 with TRBJ1-2; D ambiguous. This CDR3 spans 15 amino acids. The V end lost 2 bases, the J end lost 7 bases, and 17 bases lay between the germline ends. CDR1 is MDHEN, CDR2 SYDVKM, per germline. The CDR3 sequence: CASSLPRQGSAGYTF. As DNA, the CDR3 is TGTGCCAGCAGTTTACCCCGACAAGGAAGTGCTGGCTACACCTTC.

This clone has a single count. The chain's CDR3 is CASSRTGVETGELFF. CDR3 DNA: TGTGCCAGTAGTCGGACAGGGGTTGAGACCGGGGAGCTGTTTTTT. This chain joins TRBV19 and TRBJ2-2; 9 nucleotides match TRBD1. Unmatched junction bases numbered 6, after V lost 5 bases and J lost 5 bases. Germline loops: CDR1 LNHDA, CDR2 SQIVND (reference sequence). CDR3 length: 15 amino acids.

This clone was seen only a few times. The rearrangement links TRBV5-6 to TRBJ2-3, with 9 bases matching TRBD2. The germline V gene has CDR1 SGHDT and CDR2 YYEEEE. Losses at the gene ends were 0 bases for V and 5 bases for J; bases not matched to a gene: 7. There are 16 residues in the CDR3. The CDR3 loop reads CASSLELAGRRDTQYF. In DNA, the CDR3 is TGTGCCAGCAGCTTGGAGCTAGCGGGGCGACGAGATACGCAGTATTTT.

The chain recombines TRBV6-5 with TRBJ2-1; D remains ambiguous. V dropped 3 bases and J dropped 2 bases, with 11 bases sitting between them. Germline-derived CDR1 and CDR2 are MNHEY and SVGAGI. The CDR3 covers 15 residues. Here the CDR3 DNA reads TGTGCCAGCAGTTATACCGAAAGCCCCTACAATGAGCAGTTCTTC. It specifies CASSYTESPYNEQFF.

The count of this clone is one. J is TRBJ2-7 and V is TRBV7-8; D is perhaps TRBD2 (6 bases). CDR3 size: 14 residues. Trimming stripped 2 bases from V and 4 bases from J, with 12 bases between. The V gene's germline CDR1 is SGHVS and CDR2 FQNEAQ. CDR3 amino acids: CASSLLAGSYEQYF. Written as DNA, the CDR3 is TGTGCCAGCAGCTTACTGGCGGGATCGTACGAGCAGTACTTC.

This clone was found once. The V and J genes are TRBV18 and TRBJ2-3, with D tentatively TRBD1 (6 bases). The CDR3 loop spans 16 amino acids. Trimming removed 1 base at V and 2 bases at J, with 13 bases between. Per germline, CDR1 KGHSH and CDR2 LQKENI. This CDR3 is CASSPRGPTNTDTQYF. CDR3 bases: TGTGCCAGCTCACCACGGGGGCCCACAAACACAGATACGCAGTATTTT.

The sample holds one count of this clone. The chain carries TRBV6-5 and TRBJ2-1; TRBD1 matches at 8 bases. Germline CDR1 reads MNHEY; CDR2 reads SVGAGI. This CDR3 region has 15 residues. The V gene end was trimmed by 0 bases and the J gene end by 4 bases; junction bases not matched to a gene: 2. As DNA, the CDR3 is TGTGCCAGCAGTTACTCCGGACAGGGATACAATGAGCAGTTCTTC. Its protein is CASSYSGQGYNEQFF.

The rearrangement joins TRBV10-1 to TRBJ2-7; maybe TRBD2 (6 bases). This CDR3 has 14 residues. V lost 0 bases and J lost 2, with 8 bases in between. CDR1 and CDR2 from the germline V gene are WNHNN and SYGVQD (reference sequence). This chain's CDR3 is CASSESEGPYEQYF. CDR3 nucleotides: TGCGCCAGCAGTGAGTCGGAGGGGCCCTACGAGCAGTACTTC.

The V and J genes are TRBV19 and TRBJ1-5; 7 bases are a match to TRBD1. CDR3 length: 15 residues. The V gene end was trimmed by 6 bases and the J gene end by 6 bases; junction bases not matched to a gene: 11. Per the germline V gene, CDR1 is LNHDA and CDR2 is SQIVND (reference sequence). As DNA, the CDR3 is TGTGCCAGTAGGACAACAGGGGCGGAAAGTCAGCCCCAGCATTTT. Encoded protein: CASRTTGAESQPQHF.

To note about this clone: At one of its ends the junction is not consistent with the germline gene, which may arise from a read error. The chain recombines TRBV7-7 with TRBJ2-7; 7 nucleotides match TRBD1. CDR3 size: 16 residues. Germline-derived CDR1 and CDR2 are SSHAT and FNYEAQ (reference sequence). CDR3 nucleotide sequence: TGTGCTAGCAGCCCAAGGGGTAAGGGGGCTTCCTACGAGCAGTACTTC. This sequence encodes CASSPRGKGASYEQYF.

The chain employs TRBV27 and TRBJ2-3; D is possibly TRBD2 (6 bases). Trimming took 5 bases from V and 1 from J, leaving 13 bases between them. CDR3 length equals 15 residues. Germline CDR1 reads MNHEY; CDR2 reads SMNVEV (reference sequence). The CDR3 protein is CASSQTGLRTDTQYF. CDR3 sequence (DNA): TGTGCCAGCAGTCAAACGGGACTTCGCACAGATACGCAGTATTTT.

The chain has TRBV7-8 and TRBJ2-2, with D possibly TRBD2 on 7 matching bases. CDR1 is SGHVS and CDR2 is FQNEAQ in the germline V gene. The length of the CDR3 is 15 residues. The V end was cut by 4 bases, the J end by 2 bases, with 11 bases between. The DNA of the CDR3 is TGTGCCAGCAGCTCGGGGGGCTATAACACCGGGGAGCTGTTTTTT. This encodes CASSSGGYNTGELFF.

V usage is TRBV19 and J usage is TRBJ1-1, with TRBD1 identical over 7 bases. The junction had 9 bases not matched to a gene; V was cut back by 3 bases and J by 5 bases. The germline V gene encodes CDR1 LNHDA and CDR2 SQIVND (reference sequence). The CDR3 is 15 residues long. The CDR3 DNA is TGTGCCAGTAGTATCGCTAACAGGGGTCTAACTGAAGCTTTCTTT. Translating it yields CASSIANRGLTEAFF.

This clone was recorded once. The chain has TRBV6-1 and TRBJ2-5, with a possible D match to TRBD1 (5 bases). Judging by the DNA end, TRBJ2-7 fits better; the J call may be wrong. The CDR3 covers 12 residues. CDR1 MNHNS and CDR2 SASEGT come from the germline V gene. The CDR3 sequence is CASSLDIYEQYF. The CDR3 DNA is TGTGCCAGCAGTTTGGACATCTACGAGCAGTACTTC.

In regard to this clone: The same CDR3 arises from other DNA sequences in this sample as well. V gene TRBV7-9 combines with J gene TRBJ1-1, with D uncertain. Between the trimmed V and J ends, which lost 1 base and 5 bases, there was a span of 8 bases. CDR3 length: 13 residues. Germline V gene sequence: CDR1 SEHNR, CDR2 FQNEAQ (reference sequence). CDR3 loop: CASSLDGGTEAFF. CDR3 nucleotide sequence: TGTGCCAGCAGCTTAGATGGCGGTACTGAAGCTTTCTTT. The variable domain in full, completed from reference TRBV7-9 and TRBJ1-1, reads DTGVSQNPRHKITKRGQNVTFRCDPISEHNRLYWYRQTLGQGPEFLTYFQNEAQLEKSRLLSDRFSAERPKGSFSTLEIQRTEQGDSAMYLCASSLDGGTEAFFGQGTRLTVV.

The rearrangement joins TRBV5-1 to TRBJ1-4; unclear D gene. Trimming took 1 base from V and 4 from J, leaving 8 bases between them. From germline, CDR1 is SGHRS and CDR2 YFSETQ. The CDR3 has 14 residues. The CDR3 DNA is TGCGCCAGCAGCTTGTCCGCGGTTAATGAAAAACTGTTTTTT. It is translated as CASSLSAVNEKLFF.

V gene TRBV2 combines with J gene TRBJ1-2; D uncertain. Germline CDR1 reads SNHLY; CDR2 reads FYNNEI. The CDR3 runs to 14 residues. The V and J ends lost 1 base and 2 bases respectively, with 8 bases between them. CDR3 coding DNA: TGTGCCAGCAGTGAAGAGCGAACAAACTATGGCTACACCTTC. Translated, it gives CASSEERTNYGYTF. The full variable domain, its missing parts supplied by reference TRBV2 and TRBJ1-2, is EPEVTQTPSHQVTQMGQEVILRCVPISNHLYFYWYRQILGQKVEFLVSFYNNEISEKSEIFDDQFSVERPDGSNFTLKIRSTKLEDSAMYFCASSEERTNYGYTFGSGTRLTVV.

The CDR3, as DNA: TGTGCCAGCAGAGGACTAGCGGGTATCAATGAGCAGTTCTTC. It is translated as CASRGLAGINEQFF. This sequence joins TRBV2 and TRBJ2-1, with TRBD2 identical over 11 bases. CDR1 is SNHLY and CDR2 is FYNNEI in the germline V gene. This CDR3 comprises 14 residues. After removal of 6 bases from V and 6 bases from J, the junction contained 4 bases not matched to a gene.

V usage is TRBV6-1 and J usage is TRBJ2-7; TRBD1 might be the D (6 bases). Germline-derived CDR1 and CDR2 are MNHNS and SASEGT. The CDR3 is 14 amino acids. V lost 3 bases to trimming and J lost 2 bases, with 11 bases between them. Here the CDR3 DNA reads TGTGCCAGCAGTGAGCACAGGGCCGCCTACGAGCAGTACTTC. Protein product: CASSEHRAAYEQYF.

V gene TRBV7-2 combines with J gene TRBJ2-1, with TRBD2 matching over 9 bases. This CDR3 has 13 amino acids. Germline V CDR1 and CDR2: SGHTA, FQGNSA. The junction had 3 bases not matched to a gene; V was cut back by 2 bases and J by 10 bases. The CDR3: CASSLRLAGEQFF. The CDR3 DNA follows: TGTGCCAGCAGCTTACGGCTAGCGGGGGAGCAGTTCTTC.

There are a few counts of this clone. The rearrangement links TRBV29-1 to TRBJ2-3; D possibly corresponds to TRBD1 (6 bases). Trimming took 4 bases from V and 0 from J, leaving 8 bases between them. The CDR3 covers 13 residues. CDR1 is SQVTM and CDR2 is ANQGSEA in the germline V gene. CDR3 sequence reads: CSVAQGSTDTQYF. The CDR3 DNA reads TGCAGCGTTGCCCAGGGGAGCACAGATACGCAGTATTTT.

The V call is TRBV6-1, the J call TRBJ1-3, with D unclear. The CDR3 length is 13 residues. Germline lookup yields CDR1 MNHNS and CDR2 SASEGT. The V gene lost 2 bases and the J gene lost 3 bases, with 5 bases spanning the gap. This CDR3 reads CASSELFGNTIYF. The CDR3 DNA follows: TGTGCCAGCAGTGAACTTTTTGGAAACACCATATATTTT.